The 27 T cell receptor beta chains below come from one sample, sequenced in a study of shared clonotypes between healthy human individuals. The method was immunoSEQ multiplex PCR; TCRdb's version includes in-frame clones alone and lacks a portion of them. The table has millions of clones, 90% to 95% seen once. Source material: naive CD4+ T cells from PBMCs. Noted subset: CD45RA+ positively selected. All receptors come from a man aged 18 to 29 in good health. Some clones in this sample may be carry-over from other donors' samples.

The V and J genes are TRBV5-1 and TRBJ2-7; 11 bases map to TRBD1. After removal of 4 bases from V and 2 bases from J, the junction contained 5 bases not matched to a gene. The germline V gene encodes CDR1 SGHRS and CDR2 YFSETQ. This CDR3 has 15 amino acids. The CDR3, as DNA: TGCGCCAGCAGCACTGGGACAGGGGGTACCTACGAGCAGTACTTC. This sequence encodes CASSTGTGGTYEQYF. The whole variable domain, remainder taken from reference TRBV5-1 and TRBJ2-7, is KAGVTQTPRYLIKTRGQQVTLSCSPISGHRSVSWYQQTPGQGLQFLFEYFSETQRNKGNFPGRFSGRQFSNSRSEMNVSTLELGDSALYLCASSTGTGGTYEQYFGPGTRLTVT.

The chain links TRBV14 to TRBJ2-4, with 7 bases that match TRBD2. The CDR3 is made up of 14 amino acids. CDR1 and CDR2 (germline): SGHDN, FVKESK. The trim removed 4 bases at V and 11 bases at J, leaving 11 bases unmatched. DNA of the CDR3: TGTGCCAGCAGCCTCCGGGATCTTGGGGGGGTTCAGTACTTC. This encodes CASSLRDLGGVQYF.

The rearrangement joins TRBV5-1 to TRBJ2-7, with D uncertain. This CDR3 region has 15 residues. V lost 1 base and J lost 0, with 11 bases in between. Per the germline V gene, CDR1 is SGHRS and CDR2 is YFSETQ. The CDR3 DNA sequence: TGCGCCAGCAGCTTGAAAAGGATGCTCTCCTACGAGCAGTACTTC. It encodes CASSLKRMLSYEQYF.

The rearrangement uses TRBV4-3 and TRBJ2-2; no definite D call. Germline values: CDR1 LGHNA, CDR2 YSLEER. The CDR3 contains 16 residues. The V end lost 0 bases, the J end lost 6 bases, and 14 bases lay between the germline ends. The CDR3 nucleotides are TGCGCCAGCAGCCAAGAGTTAAACTTCCGGGCCGGGGAGCTGTTTTTT. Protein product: CASSQELNFRAGELFF.

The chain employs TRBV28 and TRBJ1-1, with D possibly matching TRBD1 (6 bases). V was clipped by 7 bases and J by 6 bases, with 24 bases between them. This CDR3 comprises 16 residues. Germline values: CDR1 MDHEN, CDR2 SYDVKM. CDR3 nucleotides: TGTGCCAGCATCGAACTACCGGGACAAGGCGTATCTGAAGCTTTCTTT. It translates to CASIELPGQGVSEAFF.

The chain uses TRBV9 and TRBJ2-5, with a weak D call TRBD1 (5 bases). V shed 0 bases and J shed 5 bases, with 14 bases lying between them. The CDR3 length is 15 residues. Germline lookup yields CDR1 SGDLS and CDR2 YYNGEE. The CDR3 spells CASSVDSSQGETQYF. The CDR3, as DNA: TGTGCCAGCAGCGTAGACTCCTCGCAGGGTGAGACCCAGTACTTC.

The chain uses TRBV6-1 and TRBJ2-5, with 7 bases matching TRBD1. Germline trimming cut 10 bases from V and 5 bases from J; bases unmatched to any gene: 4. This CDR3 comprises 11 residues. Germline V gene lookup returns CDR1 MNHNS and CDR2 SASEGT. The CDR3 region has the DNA TGTGCCACCAGGGGACAGGAGACCCAGTACTTC. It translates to CATRGQETQYF.

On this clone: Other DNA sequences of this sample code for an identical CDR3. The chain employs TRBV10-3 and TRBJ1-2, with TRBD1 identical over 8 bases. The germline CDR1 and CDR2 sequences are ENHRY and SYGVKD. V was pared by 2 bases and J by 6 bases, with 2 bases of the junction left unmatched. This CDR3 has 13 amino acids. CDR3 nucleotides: TGTGCCATCAGTGAGGGACAGGGTGATGGCTACACCTTC. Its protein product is CAISEGQGDGYTF.

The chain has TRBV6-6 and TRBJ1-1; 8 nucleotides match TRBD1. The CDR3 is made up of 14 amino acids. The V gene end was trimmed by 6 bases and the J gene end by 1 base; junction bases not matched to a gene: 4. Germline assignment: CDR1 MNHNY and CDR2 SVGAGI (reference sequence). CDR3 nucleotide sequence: TGTGCCAGCAGCAGACAGGGGAAGAACACTGAAGCTTTCTTT. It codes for CASSRQGKNTEAFF.

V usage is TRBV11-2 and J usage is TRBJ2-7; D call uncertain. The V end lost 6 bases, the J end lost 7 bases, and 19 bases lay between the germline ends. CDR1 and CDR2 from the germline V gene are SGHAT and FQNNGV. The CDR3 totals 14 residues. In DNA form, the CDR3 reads TGTGCCAGCAGTCCCCCATTGGTTGCTGGGGAGCAGTACTTC. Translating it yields CASSPPLVAGEQYF.

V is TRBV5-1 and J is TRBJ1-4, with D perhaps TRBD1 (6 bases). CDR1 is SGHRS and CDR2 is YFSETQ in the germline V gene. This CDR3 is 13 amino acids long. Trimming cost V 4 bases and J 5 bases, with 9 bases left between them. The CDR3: CASSGTLNEKLFF. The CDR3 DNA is TGCGCCAGCAGCGGGACACTGAATGAAAAACTGTTTTTT.

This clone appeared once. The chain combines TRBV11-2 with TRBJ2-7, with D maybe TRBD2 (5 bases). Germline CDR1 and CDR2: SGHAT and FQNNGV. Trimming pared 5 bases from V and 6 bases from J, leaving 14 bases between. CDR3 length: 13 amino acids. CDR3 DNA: TGTGCCAGCAGCAAAGTCCTAGCTGGCGAGCAGTACTTC. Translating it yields CASSKVLAGEQYF.

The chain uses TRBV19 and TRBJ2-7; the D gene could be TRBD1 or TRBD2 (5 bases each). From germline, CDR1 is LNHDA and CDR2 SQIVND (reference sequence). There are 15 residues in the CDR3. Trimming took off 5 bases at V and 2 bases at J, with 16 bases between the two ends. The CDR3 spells CASSARDRGPYEQYF. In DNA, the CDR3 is TGTGCCAGTAGTGCAAGGGACCGCGGGCCCTACGAGCAGTACTTC.

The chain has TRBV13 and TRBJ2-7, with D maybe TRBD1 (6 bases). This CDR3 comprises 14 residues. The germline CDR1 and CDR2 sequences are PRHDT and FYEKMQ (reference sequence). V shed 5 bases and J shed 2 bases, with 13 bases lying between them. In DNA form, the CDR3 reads TGTGCCAGCAGCCCGACAGGTATTACCTACGAGCAGTACTTC. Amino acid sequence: CASSPTGITYEQYF.

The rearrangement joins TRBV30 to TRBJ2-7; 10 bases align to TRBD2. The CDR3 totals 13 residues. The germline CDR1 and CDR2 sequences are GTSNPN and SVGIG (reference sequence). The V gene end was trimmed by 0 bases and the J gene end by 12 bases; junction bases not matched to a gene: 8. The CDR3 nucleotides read TGTGCCTGGAGTGTAAGAAGAACTAGCGGGACGTACTTC. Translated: CAWSVRRTSGTYF. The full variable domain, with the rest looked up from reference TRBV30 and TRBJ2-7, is SQTIHQWPATLVQPVGSPLSLECTVEGTSNPNLYWYRQAAGRGLQLLFYSVGIGQISSEVPQNLSASRPQDRQFILSSKKLLLSDSGFYLCAWSVRRTSGTYFGPGTRLTVT.

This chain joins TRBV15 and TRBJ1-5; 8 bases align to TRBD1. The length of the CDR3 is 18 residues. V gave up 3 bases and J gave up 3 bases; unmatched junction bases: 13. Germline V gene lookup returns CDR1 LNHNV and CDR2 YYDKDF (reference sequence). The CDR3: CATSSPAGGGLSNQPQHF. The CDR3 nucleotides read TGTGCCACCAGCAGTCCCGCAGGGGGCGGGTTATCCAATCAGCCCCAGCATTTT.

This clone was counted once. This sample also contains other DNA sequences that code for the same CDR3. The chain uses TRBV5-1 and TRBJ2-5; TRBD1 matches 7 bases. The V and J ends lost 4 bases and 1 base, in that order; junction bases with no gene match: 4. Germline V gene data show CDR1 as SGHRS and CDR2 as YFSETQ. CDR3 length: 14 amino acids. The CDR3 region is CASSPGQFQETQYF. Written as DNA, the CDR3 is TGCGCCAGCAGCCCGGGACAGTTCCAAGAGACCCAGTACTTC.

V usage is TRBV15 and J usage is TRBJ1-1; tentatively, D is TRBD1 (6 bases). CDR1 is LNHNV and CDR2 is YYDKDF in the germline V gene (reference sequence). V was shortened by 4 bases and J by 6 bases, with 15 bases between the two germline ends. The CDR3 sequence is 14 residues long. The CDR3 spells CATSIDRRMAEAFF. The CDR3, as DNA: TGTGCCACCAGCATCGACAGGCGTATGGCTGAAGCTTTCTTT. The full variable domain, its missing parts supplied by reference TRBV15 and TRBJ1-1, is DAMVIQNPRYQVTQFGKPVTLSCSQTLNHNVMYWYQQKSSQAPKLLFHYYDKDFNNEADTPDNFQSRRPNTSFCFLDIRSPGLGDTAMYLCATSIDRRMAEAFFGQGTRLTVV.

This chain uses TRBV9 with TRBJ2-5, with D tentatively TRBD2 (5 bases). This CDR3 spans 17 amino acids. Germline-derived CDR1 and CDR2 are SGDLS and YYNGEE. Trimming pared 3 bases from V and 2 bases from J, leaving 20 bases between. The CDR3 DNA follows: TGTGCCAGCAGCGAGTGGACCGGGTCCCGAGGGCAAGAGACCCAGTACTTC. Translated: CASSEWTGSRGQETQYF.

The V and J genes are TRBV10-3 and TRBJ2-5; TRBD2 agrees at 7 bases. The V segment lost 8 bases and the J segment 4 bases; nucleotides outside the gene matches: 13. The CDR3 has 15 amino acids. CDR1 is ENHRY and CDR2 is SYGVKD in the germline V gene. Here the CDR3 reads CAIRLHGEGGETQYF. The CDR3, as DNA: TGTGCCATCCGGCTTCACGGGGAGGGAGGAGAGACCCAGTACTTC.

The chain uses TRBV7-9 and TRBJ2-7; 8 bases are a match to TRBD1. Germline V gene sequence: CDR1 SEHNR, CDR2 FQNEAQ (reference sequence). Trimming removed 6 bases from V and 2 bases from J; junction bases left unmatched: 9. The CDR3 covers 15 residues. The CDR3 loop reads CASSHRDRRTYEQYF. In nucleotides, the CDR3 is TGTGCCAGCAGTCACCGGGACAGGAGAACCTACGAGCAGTACTTC.

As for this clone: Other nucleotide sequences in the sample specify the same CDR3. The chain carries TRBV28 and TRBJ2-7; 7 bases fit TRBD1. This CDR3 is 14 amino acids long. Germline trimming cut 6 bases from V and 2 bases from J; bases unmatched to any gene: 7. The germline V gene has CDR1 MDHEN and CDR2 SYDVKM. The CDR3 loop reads CASSLTGPAYEQYF. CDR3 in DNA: TGTGCCAGCAGCCTGACAGGGCCCGCCTACGAGCAGTACTTC.

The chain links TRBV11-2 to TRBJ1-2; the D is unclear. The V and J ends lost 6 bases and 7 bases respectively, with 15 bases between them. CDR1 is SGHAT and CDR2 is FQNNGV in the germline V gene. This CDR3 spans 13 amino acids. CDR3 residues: CASRKLGAFGYTF. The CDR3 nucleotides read TGTGCCAGCAGGAAACTGGGCGCTTTTGGCTACACCTTC.

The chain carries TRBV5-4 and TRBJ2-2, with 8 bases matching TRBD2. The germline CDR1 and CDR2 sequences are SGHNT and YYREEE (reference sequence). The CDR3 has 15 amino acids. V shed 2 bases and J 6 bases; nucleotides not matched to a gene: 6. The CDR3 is CASSLAGDQSGELFF. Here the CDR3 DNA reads TGTGCCAGCAGCTTAGCGGGAGATCAGTCCGGGGAGCTGTTTTTT.

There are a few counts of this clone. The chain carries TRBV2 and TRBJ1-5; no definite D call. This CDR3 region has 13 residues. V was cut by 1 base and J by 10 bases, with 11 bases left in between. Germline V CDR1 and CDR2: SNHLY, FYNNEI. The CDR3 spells CASSEETPGPQHF. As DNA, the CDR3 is TGTGCCAGCAGTGAAGAGACTCCAGGACCCCAGCATTTT.

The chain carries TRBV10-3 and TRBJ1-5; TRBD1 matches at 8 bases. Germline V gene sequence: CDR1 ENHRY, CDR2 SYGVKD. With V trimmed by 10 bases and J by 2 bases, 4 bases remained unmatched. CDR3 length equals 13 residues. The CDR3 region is CATQGAGNQPQHF. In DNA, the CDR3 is TGTGCCACCCAGGGGGCGGGCAATCAGCCCCAGCATTTT.

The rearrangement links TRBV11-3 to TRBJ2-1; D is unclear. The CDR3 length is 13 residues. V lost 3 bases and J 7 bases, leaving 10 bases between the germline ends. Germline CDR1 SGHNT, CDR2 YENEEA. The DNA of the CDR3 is TGTGCCAGCAGCTTCTCTTATAGGAATGAGCAGTTCTTC. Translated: CASSFSYRNEQFF.